This T cell receptor (beta chain) was captured by sequencing in a study of blood T cell repertoires in COVID-19. This CDR3 is 15 amino acids long. Germline values: CDR1 LGHNA, CDR2 YSLEER. V was pared by 0 bases and J by 1 base, with 9 bases between. Clones were sequenced by immunoSEQ multiplex PCR, and TCRdb holds only the in-frame ones, with some missing. This table holds about 80,000 clones, about 78% found once. The sample taken for sequencing was peripheral blood. The rearrangement joins TRBV4-3 to TRBJ1-2; D is unresolved. This TCR was recovered from a human donor in a cohort sampled during active COVID-19. The CDR3 sequence: CASSQESTDNYGYTF. As DNA, the CDR3 is TGCGCCAGCAGCCAAGAGAGTACAGATAACTATGGCTACACCTTC.